This is a list of T cell receptor beta chains from one sample in a study of blood T cell repertoires in COVID-19. The method was immunoSEQ multiplex PCR; TCRdb's version includes in-frame clones alone and lacks a portion of them. The profile shows roughly 110,000 clones, 85% of them singletons. The source material was peripheral blood. The receptor set was obtained from a man in his forties with acute or convalescent COVID-19. The CDR3 runs from the conserved cysteine through the conserved F or W. A D gene is named only where the DNA matches it firmly. Clone sizes are given selectively: once, few, many, or a class where the clone is expanded.

d_gene | j_gene | v_gene | abundance | CDR3aa | CDR3nt
NA | TRBJ1-1 | TRBV3-1/TRBV3-2 | NA | CASSGGGTEAFF | TGTGCCAGCAGCGGGGGCGGCACTGAAGCTTTCTTT
NA | TRBJ2-2 | TRBV9 | once | CASSAPTGTGELFF | TGTGCCAGCAGCGCGCCGACTGGAACCGGGGAGCTGTTTTTT
NA | TRBJ2-1 | TRBV6-5 | NA | CASRLTGEGEQFF | TGTGCCAGCAGGTTGACAGGGGAGGGTGAGCAGTTCTTC
TRBD2 | TRBJ2-5 | TRBV25-1 | few | CASSEKIAGVETQYF | TGTGCCAGCAGTGAGAAAATAGCGGGGGTTGAGACCCAGTACTTC
TRBD1 | TRBJ2-7 | TRBV2 | few | CASSLDRVAEQYF | TGTGCCAGCAGTTTGGACAGGGTGGCCGAGCAGTACTTC
NA | TRBJ2-3 | TRBV2 | few | CASSLGEDPAGDTQYF | TGTGCCAGCTCCCTGGGAGAGGACCCGGCGGGTGATACGCAGTATTTT
TRBD1 | TRBJ2-5 | TRBV7-9 | NA | CASSWDRGATWETQYF | TGTGCCAGCAGCTGGGACAGGGGGGCAACATGGGAGACCCAGTACTTC
TRBD1 | TRBJ2-7 | TRBV2 | NA | CASSRDRGLYEQYF | TGTGCCAGCTCCCGGGACAGGGGCCTCTACGAGCAGTACTTC
NA | TRBJ2-1 | TRBV28 | NA | CASSLGGGASDEQFF | TGTGCCAGCAGTTTAGGTGGGGGGGCCAGTGATGAGCAGTTCTTC
TRBD1 | TRBJ1-6 | TRBV13 | NA | CASSFGTGSSPLHF | TGTGCCAGCAGCTTTGGGACAGGGTCTTCACCCCTCCACTTT
NA | TRBJ1-2 | TRBV7-2 | NA | CASSSRVPYGYTF | TGTGCCAGCAGCTCGAGGGTTCCCTATGGCTACACCTTC
TRBD1 | TRBJ2-5 | TRBV9 | NA | CASSPGGQGPQETQYF | TGTGCCAGCAGCCCCGGTGGACAGGGGCCCCAAGAGACCCAGTACTTC
TRBD1 | TRBJ2-1 | TRBV9 | few | CASSLTGDRYNEQFF | TGTGCCAGCAGCTTGACAGGGGATCGCTACAATGAGCAGTTCTTC
TRBD1 | TRBJ2-1 | TRBV3-1/TRBV3-2 | NA | CASSQAWTGVYNEQFF | TGTGCCAGCAGCCAAGCTTGGACAGGGGTCTACAATGAGCAGTTCTTC